This T cell receptor beta chain was retrieved from a study of cytomegalovirus exposure and HLA in healthy donors. The repertoire was sequenced with immunoSEQ multiplex PCR; TCRdb's copy has only in-frame clones and lacks some. The sample shows 250,000 to 400,000 clones, roughly 86% of them seen only once. Per germline, CDR1 MNHEY and CDR2 SMNVEV (reference sequence). CDR3 length equals 15 residues. Trimming cost V 6 bases and J 7 bases; bases outside gene matches: 8. This rearrangement joins TRBV27 to TRBJ2-1, with 11 bases matching TRBD2. The specimen was PBMCs. This clonotype was sampled from a man aged 25-40 years in good health and CMV-seronegative. The CDR3 bases are TGTGCCAGCAGCCCGACTAGCGGGGCCTTTAATGAGCAGTTCTTC. Encoded protein: CASSPTSGAFNEQFF.